This is a list of T cell receptor beta chains from one sample in a study of T cell responses to AZD1222 COVID-19 vaccine. Assay: immunoSEQ multiplex PCR; the TCRdb copy retains only in-frame clones and omits some. The data hold tens of thousands of clones, with approximately 91% observed a single time. The material was peripheral blood, obtained on day 0 of AZD1222 vaccination. The receptors shown here come from an adult in good health. The conserved cysteine and the conserved F or W are not part of the CDR3 here. Rows may omit the clone size; those that give it use once, few, many or a size class.

cdr3_aa: ASSYPEVNQPQH
v_call: TRBV6-6
clone_size: NA
j_call: TRBJ1-5

cdr3_aa: ASSGDYAYEQY
v_call: TRBV19
clone_size: NA
j_call: TRBJ2-7

cdr3_aa: ASSYSYSYEQY
v_call: TRBV6-5
clone_size: once
j_call: TRBJ2-7

cdr3_aa: ASSSANGAEAF
v_call: TRBV7-3
clone_size: NA
j_call: TRBJ1-1

cdr3_aa: ASTRGTAGGAF
v_call: TRBV19
clone_size: NA
j_call: TRBJ1-1

cdr3_aa: ASSPGDGATIY
v_call: TRBV18
clone_size: once
j_call: TRBJ1-3

cdr3_aa: ASSVAGMNEQF
v_call: TRBV9
clone_size: NA
j_call: TRBJ2-1

cdr3_aa: ASSQHDLPGPYGYT
v_call: TRBV4-3
clone_size: NA
j_call: TRBJ1-2

cdr3_aa: ASSLASTEAF
v_call: TRBV5-1
clone_size: NA
j_call: TRBJ1-1

cdr3_aa: ASFGGGAFRY
v_call: TRBV6-5
clone_size: NA
j_call: TRBJ2-7

cdr3_aa: ASSPYGAGPSVAF
v_call: TRBV18
clone_size: NA
j_call: TRBJ1-1

cdr3_aa: ASSRPLGEQY
v_call: TRBV12-3/TRBV12-4
clone_size: NA
j_call: TRBJ2-7

cdr3_aa: ASSFEQNYNSPLH
v_call: TRBV5-4
clone_size: NA
j_call: TRBJ1-6

cdr3_aa: ASSFHGNEKLF
v_call: TRBV12-3/TRBV12-4
clone_size: NA
j_call: TRBJ1-4

cdr3_aa: ASSRFRQTSTNEKLF
v_call: TRBV6-2/TRBV6-3
clone_size: NA
j_call: TRBJ1-4

cdr3_aa: ASSYADSSYEQY
v_call: TRBV6-5
clone_size: NA
j_call: TRBJ2-7

cdr3_aa: ASSLRGNTIY
v_call: TRBV28
clone_size: NA
j_call: TRBJ1-3

cdr3_aa: ASSPGLAGPYNEQF
v_call: TRBV4-2
clone_size: NA
j_call: TRBJ2-1

cdr3_aa: ASSGWGYGYT
v_call: TRBV10-1
clone_size: NA
j_call: TRBJ1-2

cdr3_aa: ASTRVGETQY
v_call: TRBV2
clone_size: once
j_call: TRBJ2-5

cdr3_aa: ASNPPSRETQY
v_call: TRBV6-2/TRBV6-3
clone_size: NA
j_call: TRBJ2-5

cdr3_aa: ASSLGTGGNTGELF
v_call: TRBV4-3
clone_size: NA
j_call: TRBJ2-2

cdr3_aa: ASSLGLVSQGANEQF
v_call: TRBV7-2
clone_size: NA
j_call: TRBJ2-1

cdr3_aa: ASSYAILGQPLYSNQPQH
v_call: TRBV6-2/TRBV6-3
clone_size: once
j_call: TRBJ1-5

cdr3_aa: AVGGASTNEKLF
v_call: TRBV28
clone_size: NA
j_call: TRBJ1-4

cdr3_aa: ASSYSLQGSYEQY
v_call: TRBV6-5
clone_size: NA
j_call: TRBJ2-7

cdr3_aa: ASSLGSGYGYT
v_call: TRBV7-3
clone_size: NA
j_call: TRBJ1-2

cdr3_aa: ASLTGGETQY
v_call: TRBV5-6
clone_size: NA
j_call: TRBJ2-5

cdr3_aa: ASSRDAGGTNYGYT
v_call: TRBV4-3
clone_size: once
j_call: TRBJ1-2

cdr3_aa: ASSQGQGVNYGYT
v_call: TRBV4-1
clone_size: once
j_call: TRBJ1-2

cdr3_aa: ASSLTGTGANVLT
v_call: TRBV27
clone_size: few
j_call: TRBJ2-6

cdr3_aa: ASSPLGTKNIQY
v_call: TRBV4-2
clone_size: NA
j_call: TRBJ2-4

cdr3_aa: ASSPGQGAYQNEKLF
v_call: TRBV5-4
clone_size: once
j_call: TRBJ1-4

cdr3_aa: ASRKQGAGELF
v_call: TRBV19
clone_size: NA
j_call: TRBJ2-2

cdr3_aa: ASSQGAGGYT
v_call: TRBV3-1/TRBV3-2
clone_size: NA
j_call: TRBJ1-2

cdr3_aa: ASRPLGGSYEQY
v_call: TRBV27
clone_size: NA
j_call: TRBJ2-7

cdr3_aa: ASSIGGGIYGYT
v_call: TRBV19
clone_size: NA
j_call: TRBJ1-2

cdr3_aa: ASSQVAGGGLTYEQY
v_call: TRBV4-2
clone_size: NA
j_call: TRBJ2-7

cdr3_aa: ASSARGSGNTIY
v_call: TRBV5-1
clone_size: NA
j_call: TRBJ1-3

cdr3_aa: ASSLGLRGDLGAQH
v_call: TRBV5-1
clone_size: NA
j_call: TRBJ1-5